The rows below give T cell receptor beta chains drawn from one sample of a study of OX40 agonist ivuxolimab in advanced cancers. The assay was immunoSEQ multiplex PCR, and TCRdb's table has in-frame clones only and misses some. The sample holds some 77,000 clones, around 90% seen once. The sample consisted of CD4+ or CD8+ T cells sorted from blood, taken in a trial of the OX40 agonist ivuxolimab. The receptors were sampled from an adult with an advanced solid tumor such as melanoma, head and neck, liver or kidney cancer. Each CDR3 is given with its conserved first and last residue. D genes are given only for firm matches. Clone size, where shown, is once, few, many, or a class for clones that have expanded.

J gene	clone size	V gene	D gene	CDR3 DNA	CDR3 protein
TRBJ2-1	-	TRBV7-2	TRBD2	TGTGCCAGCAGCCCCTCGGGGCGGGGGAGTCTCAATGAGCAGTTCTTC	CASSPSGRGSLNEQFF
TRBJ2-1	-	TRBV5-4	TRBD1	TGTGCCAGTAAGGACAGGGCCATCTACAATGAGCAGTTCTTC	CASKDRAIYNEQFF
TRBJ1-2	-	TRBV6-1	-	TGTGCCAGCAGTAAGACGGGCAGTTATGGCTACACCTTC	CASSKTGSYGYTF
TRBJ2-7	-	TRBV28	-	TGTGCCAGCAGTCCAGCCTACGAGCAGTACTTC	CASSPAYEQYF
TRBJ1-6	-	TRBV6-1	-	TGTGCCAGCAGGACAGGCGGGAATTCACCCCTCCACTTT	CASRTGGNSPLHF
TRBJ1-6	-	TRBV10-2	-	TGCGCCAGCACTCAGGGAGGAGGTTGGGGTTCACCCCTCCACTTT	CASTQGGGWGSPLHF
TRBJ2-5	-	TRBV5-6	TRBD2	TGTGCCAGCAGACGACTAGCGGGGGGCGCCTGGGGGGAGACCCAGTACTTC	CASRRLAGGAWGETQYF
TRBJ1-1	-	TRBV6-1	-	TGTGCCAGCAGAAGACAGGTTCCCACTGAAGCTTTCTTT	CASRRQVPTEAFF
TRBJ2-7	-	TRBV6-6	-	TGTGCCAGCAGTTACAGGACACAGTTCTCCTACGAGCAGTACTTC	CASSYRTQFSYEQYF
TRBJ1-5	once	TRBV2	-	TGTGCCAGCAGTGGGCCTTATAGCAATCAGCCCCAGCATTTT	CASSGPYSNQPQHF
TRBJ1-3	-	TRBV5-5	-	TGTGCCAGCAGCCCCATCCTCGGGGCCCACTCTGGAAACACCATATATTTT	CASSPILGAHSGNTIYF
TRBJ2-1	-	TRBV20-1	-	TGCAGTGCTAGTCGGGAAGAGCAGTTCTTC	CSASREEQFF
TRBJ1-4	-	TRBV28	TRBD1	TGTGCCAGCAGTCAGACAGGGCGTAATGAAAAACTGTTTTTT	CASSQTGRNEKLFF
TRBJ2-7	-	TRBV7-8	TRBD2	TGTGCCAGCAGCTCCAACGCGGGACTAGCGGGAGAGGGTTACGAGCAGTACTTC	CASSSNAGLAGEGYEQYF
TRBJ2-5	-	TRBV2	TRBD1	TGTGCCAGCAGCCTAGACAGGGCCGAGACCCAGTACTTC	CASSLDRAETQYF
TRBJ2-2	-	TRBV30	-	TGTGCCTGGAGTGTACTGGGGTTGCGGGACACCGGGGAGCTGTTTTTT	CAWSVLGLRDTGELFF
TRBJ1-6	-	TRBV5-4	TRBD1	TGTGCCAGCAGCTTTGACAGGGGTTATTCACCCCTCCACTTT	CASSFDRGYSPLHF
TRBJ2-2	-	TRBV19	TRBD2	TGTGCCAGTAGGAGCGGGAGCGGGGGGATATTCGGCGGGGAGCTGTTTTTT	CASRSGSGGIFGGELFF
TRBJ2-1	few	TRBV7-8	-	TGTGCCAGCACCGTTACAGGGACACACAATGAGCAGTTCTTC	CASTVTGTHNEQFF
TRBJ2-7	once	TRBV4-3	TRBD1	TGCGCCAGCAGCCAAGGGGACAGGTACGAGCAGTACTTC	CASSQGDRYEQYF